This TCR beta chain emerged from a study of cytomegalovirus exposure and HLA in healthy donors. 13 Jbeta primers and 60 Vbeta primers were used for the PCR. The protocol was immunoSEQ multiplex PCR, while the TCRdb copy is restricted to in-frame clones and leaves out a portion. The sample has roughly 140,000 clones, approximately 82% seen once. Trimming left V 3 bases short and J 6 bases short, with 10 bases between. The CDR3 consists of 13 residues. CDR1 is SGHTS and CDR2 is YDEGEE in the germline V gene. The count of this clone is one. The sequenced sample consisted of PBMCs. The rearrangement joins TRBV5-8 to TRBJ1-5; D uncertain. This receptor was obtained from a woman aged 60-75 years in good health and CMV-seropositive. The CDR3 nucleotides are TGTGCCAGCAGCTCCGGTGAGGGTCAGCCCCAGCATTTT. It encodes CASSSGEGQPQHF.